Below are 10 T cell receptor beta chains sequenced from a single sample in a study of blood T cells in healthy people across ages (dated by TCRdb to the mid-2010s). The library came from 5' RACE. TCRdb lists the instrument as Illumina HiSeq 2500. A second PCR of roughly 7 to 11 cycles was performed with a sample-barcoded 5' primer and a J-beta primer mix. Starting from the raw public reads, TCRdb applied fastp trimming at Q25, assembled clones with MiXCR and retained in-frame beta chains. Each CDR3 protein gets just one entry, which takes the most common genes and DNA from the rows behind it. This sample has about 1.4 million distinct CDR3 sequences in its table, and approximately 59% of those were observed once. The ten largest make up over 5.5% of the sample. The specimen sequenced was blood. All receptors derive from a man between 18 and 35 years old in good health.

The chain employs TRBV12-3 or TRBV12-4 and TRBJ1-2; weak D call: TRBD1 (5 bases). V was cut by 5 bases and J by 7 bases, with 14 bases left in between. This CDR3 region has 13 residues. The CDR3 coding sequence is TGTGCCAGCAGTCCACCAAACAGGTCTGGCTACACCTTC. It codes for CASSPPNRSGYTF.

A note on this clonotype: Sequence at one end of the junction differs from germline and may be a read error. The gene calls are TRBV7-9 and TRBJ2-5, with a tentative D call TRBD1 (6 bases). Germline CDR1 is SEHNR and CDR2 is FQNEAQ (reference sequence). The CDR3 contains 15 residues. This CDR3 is CANSLAQGWQETQYF. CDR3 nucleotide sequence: TGTGCCAACAGCTTAGCGCAGGGGTGGCAAGAGACCCAGTACTTC.

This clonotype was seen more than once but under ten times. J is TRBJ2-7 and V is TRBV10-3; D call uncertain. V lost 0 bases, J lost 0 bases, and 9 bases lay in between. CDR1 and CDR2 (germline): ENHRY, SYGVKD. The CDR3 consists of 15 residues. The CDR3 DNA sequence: TGTGCCATCAGTGAGTCGTCCAGGAGCTCCTACGAGCAGTACTTC. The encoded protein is CAISESSRSSYEQYF.

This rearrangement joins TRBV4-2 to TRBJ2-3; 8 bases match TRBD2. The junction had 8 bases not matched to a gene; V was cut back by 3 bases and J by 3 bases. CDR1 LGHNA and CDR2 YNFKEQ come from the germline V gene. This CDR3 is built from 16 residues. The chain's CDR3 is CASSQEAGGKTDTQYF. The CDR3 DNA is TGTGCCAGCAGCCAGGAGGCGGGAGGAAAAACAGATACGCAGTATTTT.

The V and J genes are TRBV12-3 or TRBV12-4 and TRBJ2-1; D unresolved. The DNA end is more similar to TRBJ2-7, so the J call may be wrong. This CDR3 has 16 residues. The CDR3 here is CASSGSYVTSYNEQYF. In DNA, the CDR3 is TGTGCCAGCAGCGGCTCCTACGTAACCTCCTACAATGAGCAGTACTTC.

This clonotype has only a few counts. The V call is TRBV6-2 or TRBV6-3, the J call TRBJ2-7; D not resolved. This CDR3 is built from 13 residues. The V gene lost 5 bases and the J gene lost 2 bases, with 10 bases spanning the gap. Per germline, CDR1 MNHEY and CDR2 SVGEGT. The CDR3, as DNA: TGTGCCAGCAGTCACGCCAGCGCCTACGAGCAGTACTTC. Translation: CASSHASAYEQYF.

CDR3 nucleotides: TGCAGTGCTCAAGGACCTTACAATGAGCAGTTCTTC. The encoded protein is CSAQGPYNEQFF. The V gene is TRBV20-1, the J gene TRBJ2-1; D is undetermined. The CDR3 runs 12 residues. The V gene lost 5 bases and the J gene lost 4 bases, with 9 bases spanning the gap. Germline CDR1 reads DFQATT; CDR2 reads SNEGSKA (reference sequence).

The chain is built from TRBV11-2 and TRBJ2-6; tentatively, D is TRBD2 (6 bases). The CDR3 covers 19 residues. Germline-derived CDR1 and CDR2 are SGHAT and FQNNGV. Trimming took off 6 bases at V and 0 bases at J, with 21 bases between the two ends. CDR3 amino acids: CASSHLGGAESSGANVLTF. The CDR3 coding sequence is TGTGCCAGCAGTCACCTAGGCGGGGCAGAAAGCTCTGGGGCCAACGTCCTGACTTTC.

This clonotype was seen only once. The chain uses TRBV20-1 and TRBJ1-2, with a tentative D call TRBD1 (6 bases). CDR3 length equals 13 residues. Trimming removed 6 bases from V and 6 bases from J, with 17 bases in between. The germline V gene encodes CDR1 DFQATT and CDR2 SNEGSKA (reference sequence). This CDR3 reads CSARPGQINGYTF. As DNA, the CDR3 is TGCAGTGCCAGGCCCGGACAGATCAATGGCTACACCTTC.

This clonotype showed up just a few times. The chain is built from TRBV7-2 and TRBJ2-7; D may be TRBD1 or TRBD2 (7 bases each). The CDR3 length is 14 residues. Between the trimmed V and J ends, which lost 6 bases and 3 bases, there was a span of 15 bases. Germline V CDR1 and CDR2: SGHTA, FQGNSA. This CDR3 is CASRGGTDNYEQYF. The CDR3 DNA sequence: TGTGCCAGCAGGGGGGGGACAGATAACTACGAGCAGTACTTC.